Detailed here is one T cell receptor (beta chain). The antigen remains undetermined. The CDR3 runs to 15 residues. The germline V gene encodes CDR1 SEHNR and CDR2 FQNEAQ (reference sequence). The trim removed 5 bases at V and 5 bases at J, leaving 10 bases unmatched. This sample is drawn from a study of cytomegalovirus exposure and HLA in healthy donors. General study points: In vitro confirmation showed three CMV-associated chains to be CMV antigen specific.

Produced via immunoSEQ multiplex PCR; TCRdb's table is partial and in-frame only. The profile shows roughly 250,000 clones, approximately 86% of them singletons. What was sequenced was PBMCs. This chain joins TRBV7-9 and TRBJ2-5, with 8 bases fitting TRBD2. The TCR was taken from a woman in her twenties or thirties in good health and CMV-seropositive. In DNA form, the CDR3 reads TGTGCCAGCAGCCCATTGGGGGAGCGGGGGGAGACCCAGTACTTC. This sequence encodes CASSPLGERGETQYF.